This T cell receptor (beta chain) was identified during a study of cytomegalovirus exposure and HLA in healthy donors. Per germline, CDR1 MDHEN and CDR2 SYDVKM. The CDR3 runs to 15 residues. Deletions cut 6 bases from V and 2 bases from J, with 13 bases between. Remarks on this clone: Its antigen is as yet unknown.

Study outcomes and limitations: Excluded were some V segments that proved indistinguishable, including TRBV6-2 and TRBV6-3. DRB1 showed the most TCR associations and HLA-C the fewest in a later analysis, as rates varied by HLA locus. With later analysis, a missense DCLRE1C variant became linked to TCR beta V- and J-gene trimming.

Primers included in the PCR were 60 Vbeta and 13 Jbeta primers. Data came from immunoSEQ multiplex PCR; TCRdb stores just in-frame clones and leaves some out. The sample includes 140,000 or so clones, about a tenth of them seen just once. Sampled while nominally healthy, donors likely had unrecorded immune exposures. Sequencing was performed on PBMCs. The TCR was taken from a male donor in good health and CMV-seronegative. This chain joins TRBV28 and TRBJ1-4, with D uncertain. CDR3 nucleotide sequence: TGTGCCAGCAGCTCGGGTGGGGAGACTAATGAAAAACTGTTTTTT. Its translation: CASSSGGETNEKLFF.